This T cell receptor beta chain appears in the sequencing data of a study of blood T cell repertoires in COVID-19. Study in general: Italy, Spain and the United States were the sources of the convalescent and acute COVID-19 samples.

The CDR3 spans 15 residues. Germline CDR1 is MDHEN and CDR2 is SYDVKM. Trimming took 6 bases from V and 7 from J; bases not matched to a gene: 10. Clones were read by immunoSEQ multiplex PCR, and TCRdb kept only the in-frame ones, dropping some. The sample has 110,000 or so clones, approximately 90% seen once; the top ten hold approximately 4.5%. Sequenced material: peripheral blood. This chain joins TRBV28 and TRBJ1-5, with 9 bases aligning to TRBD1. The receptor was isolated from a woman aged 50 to 65 with acute or convalescent COVID-19. Here the CDR3 reads CASRAPGTGHQPQHF. In DNA form, the CDR3 reads TGTGCCAGCAGAGCCCCCGGGACAGGGCACCAGCCCCAGCATTTT.